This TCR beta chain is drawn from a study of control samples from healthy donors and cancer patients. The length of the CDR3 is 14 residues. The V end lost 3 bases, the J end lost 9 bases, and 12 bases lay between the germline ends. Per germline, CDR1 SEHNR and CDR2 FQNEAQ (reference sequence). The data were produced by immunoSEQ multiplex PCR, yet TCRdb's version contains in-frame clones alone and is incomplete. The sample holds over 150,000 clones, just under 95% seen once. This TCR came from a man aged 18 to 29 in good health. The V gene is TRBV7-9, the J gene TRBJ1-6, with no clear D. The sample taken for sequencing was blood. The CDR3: CASSFAGVSSPLHF. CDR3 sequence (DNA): TGTGCCAGCAGCTTTGCCGGGGTTAGTTCACCCCTCCACTTT.